This T cell receptor beta chain derives from a study of vaccination and CD4 T cells after COVID-19. This clonotype was detected only a few times. No antigen is known for it. Germline lookup yields CDR1 MNHNS and CDR2 SASEGT. The CDR3 sequence is 13 residues long. V lost 9 bases and J lost 4; bases outside the gene matches: 5. Cultured CD4+ T cell DNA underwent sequencing with the Oncomine TCR Beta short-read assay. One entry per CDR3 protein, called by TCRdb with MiXCR from the PCR reads. The sample holds some 17,000 distinct CDR3 sequences, 65% to 80% seen once. Treatment: roughly 11-day PBMC culture with coronavirus spike peptide pools or control peptides (ViraFEST assay).

Sequences were obtained from CD4+ T cells from blood, cultured in vitro. This chain uses TRBV6-1 with TRBJ1-1; TRBD1 aligns across 10 bases. The sequence was collected from a human donor who had recovered from COVID-19. Here the CDR3 reads CASRTGGGTEAFF. Written as DNA, the CDR3 is TGTGCCAGTAGGACAGGGGGGGGCACTGAAGCTTTCTTT.